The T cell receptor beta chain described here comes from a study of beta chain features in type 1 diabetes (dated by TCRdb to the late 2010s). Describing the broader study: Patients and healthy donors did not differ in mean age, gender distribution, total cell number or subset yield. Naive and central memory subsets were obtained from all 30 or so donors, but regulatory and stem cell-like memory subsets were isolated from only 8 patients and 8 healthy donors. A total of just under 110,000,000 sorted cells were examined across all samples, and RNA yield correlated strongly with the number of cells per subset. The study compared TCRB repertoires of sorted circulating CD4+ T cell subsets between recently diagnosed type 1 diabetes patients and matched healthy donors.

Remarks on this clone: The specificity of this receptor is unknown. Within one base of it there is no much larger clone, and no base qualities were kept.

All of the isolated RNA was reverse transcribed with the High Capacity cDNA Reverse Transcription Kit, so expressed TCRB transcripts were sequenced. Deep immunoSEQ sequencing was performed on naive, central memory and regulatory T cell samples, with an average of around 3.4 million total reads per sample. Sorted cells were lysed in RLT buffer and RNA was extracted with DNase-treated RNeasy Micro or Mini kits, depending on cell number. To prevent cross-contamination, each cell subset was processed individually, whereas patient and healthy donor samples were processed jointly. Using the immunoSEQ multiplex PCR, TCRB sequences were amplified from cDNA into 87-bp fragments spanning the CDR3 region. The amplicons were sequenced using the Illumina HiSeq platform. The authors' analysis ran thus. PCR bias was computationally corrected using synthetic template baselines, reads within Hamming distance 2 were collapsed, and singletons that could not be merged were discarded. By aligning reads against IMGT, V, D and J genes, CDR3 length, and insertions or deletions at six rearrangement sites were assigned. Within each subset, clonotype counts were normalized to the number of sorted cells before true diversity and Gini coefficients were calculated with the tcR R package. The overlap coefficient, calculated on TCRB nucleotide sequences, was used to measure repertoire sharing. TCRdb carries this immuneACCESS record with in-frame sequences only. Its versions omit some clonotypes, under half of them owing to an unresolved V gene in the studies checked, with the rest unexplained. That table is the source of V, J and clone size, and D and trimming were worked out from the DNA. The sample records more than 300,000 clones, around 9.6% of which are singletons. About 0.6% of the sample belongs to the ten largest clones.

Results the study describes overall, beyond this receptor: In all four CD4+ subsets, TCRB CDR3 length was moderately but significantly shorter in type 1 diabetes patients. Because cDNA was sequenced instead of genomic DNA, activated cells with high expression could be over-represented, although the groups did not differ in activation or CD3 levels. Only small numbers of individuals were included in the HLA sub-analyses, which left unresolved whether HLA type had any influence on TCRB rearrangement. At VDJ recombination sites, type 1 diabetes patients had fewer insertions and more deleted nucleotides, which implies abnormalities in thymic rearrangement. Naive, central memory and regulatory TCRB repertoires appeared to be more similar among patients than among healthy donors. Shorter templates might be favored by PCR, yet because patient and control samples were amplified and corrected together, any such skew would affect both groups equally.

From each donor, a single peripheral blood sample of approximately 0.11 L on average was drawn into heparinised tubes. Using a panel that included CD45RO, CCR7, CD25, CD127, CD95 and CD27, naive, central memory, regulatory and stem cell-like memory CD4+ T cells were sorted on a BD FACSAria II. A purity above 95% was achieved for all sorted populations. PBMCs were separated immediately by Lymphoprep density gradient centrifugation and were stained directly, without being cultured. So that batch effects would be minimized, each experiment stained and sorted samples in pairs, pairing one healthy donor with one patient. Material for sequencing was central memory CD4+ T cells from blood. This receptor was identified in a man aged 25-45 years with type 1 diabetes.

CDR3 region: CASSSQNTDTQYF. The DNA is TGTGCCAGCAGCTCCCAAAATACAGATACGCAGTATTTT. The rearranged segments are TRBV7-2 and TRBJ2-3; confidence is insufficient to name the D gene. The trim is 4 bases for V and 3 bases for J, with a gap of 8 bases between the germline ends. Measured from the cysteine to the phenylalanine, the CDR3 is 13 residues long. CDR3 DNA is the only sequence kept; it has 39 bases, read in frame from the first base. Per the germline V gene, SGHTA is the CDR1 and FQGNSA is the CDR2. The entire variable domain, with the stretches around the CDR3 drawn from the reference TRBV7-2 and TRBJ2-3 proteins, is GAGVSQSPSNKVTEKGKDVELRCDPISGHTALYWYRQSLGQGLEFLIYFQGNSAPDKSGLPSDRFSAERTGGSVSTLTIQRTQQEDSAVYLCASSSQNTDTQYFGPGTRLTVL.